Following are 8 T cell receptor beta chains from one sample sequenced in a study of blood T cell repertoires in COVID-19. Clones were sequenced by immunoSEQ multiplex PCR, and TCRdb holds only the in-frame ones, with some missing. Of approximately 350,000 clones in the sample, roughly nine tenths were seen once. Sequencing was performed on PBMCs or T cells enriched from blood (not recorded which). The receptors were sampled from a woman aged 25 to 39 who had recovered from COVID-19.

The V call is TRBV7-9, the J call TRBJ2-1; 16 nucleotides align to TRBD2. Germline V gene sequence: CDR1 SEHNR, CDR2 FQNEAQ (reference sequence). V was clipped by 6 bases and J by 4 bases; unmatched bases: 12. This CDR3 is built from 19 residues. In DNA, the CDR3 is TGTGCCAGCAGACGAAGTGGGGGACTAGCGGGAGGGCGATACAATGAGCAGTTCTTC. Translation: CASRRSGGLAGGRYNEQFF.

The rearrangement joins TRBV7-6 to TRBJ1-2; TRBD1 matches at 8 bases. CDR3 length: 15 residues. V was pared by 5 bases and J by 2 bases, with 7 bases of the junction left unmatched. Germline V gene sequence: CDR1 SGHVS, CDR2 FNYEAQ. CDR3 bases: TGTGCCAGCAGCCCCGTACAGGGGGTCAACTATGGCTACACCTTC. Encoded protein: CASSPVQGVNYGYTF.

In its sample, this clone was seen a few times. The chain combines TRBV6-5 with TRBJ1-2, with 7 bases fitting TRBD1. The CDR3 is 13 residues long. The germline V gene encodes CDR1 MNHEY and CDR2 SVGAGI. Losses at the gene ends were 8 bases for V and 11 bases for J; bases not matched to a gene: 14. The CDR3 here is CASATGDGAIYTF. CDR3 nucleotide sequence: TGTGCCAGCGCAACAGGGGATGGAGCCATTTACACCTTC.

Only one count was recorded for this clone. The rearrangement links TRBV4-2 to TRBJ1-3, with 7 bases that match TRBD1. V lost 3 bases to trimming and J lost 0 bases; unmatched junction nucleotides: 5. Germline assignment: CDR1 LGHNA and CDR2 YNFKEQ. The CDR3 covers 16 residues. Here the CDR3 reads CASSHATGDSGNTIYF. The CDR3 bases are TGTGCCAGCAGCCATGCAACAGGGGACTCTGGAAACACCATATATTTT.

This clone was observed a handful of times. The chain uses TRBV7-9 and TRBJ1-4; D is perhaps TRBD1 (5 bases). CDR1 and CDR2 from the germline V gene are SEHNR and FQNEAQ (reference sequence). The CDR3 consists of 14 residues. V lost 5 bases to trimming and J lost 9 bases, with 16 bases between them. This CDR3 is CASSPGSLSQKLFF. For the CDR3, the DNA is TGTGCCAGCAGCCCAGGGTCTCTCTCCCAAAAACTGTTTTTT. Combining the CDR3 with reference TRBV7-9 and TRBJ1-4 gives the whole variable domain DTGVSQNPRHKITKRGQNVTFRCDPISEHNRLYWYRQTLGQGPEFLTYFQNEAQLEKSRLLSDRFSAERPKGSFSTLEIQRTEQGDSAMYLCASSPGSLSQKLFFGSGTQLSVL.

This clone was recorded a few times. This chain uses TRBV19 with TRBJ1-2; D not resolved. CDR3 length equals 16 residues. Trimming removed 1 base at V and 5 bases at J, with 17 bases between. Germline V gene sequence: CDR1 LNHDA, CDR2 SQIVND (reference sequence). CDR3 loop: CASSIAMTREGYGYTF. CDR3 bases: TGTGCCAGTAGTATAGCTATGACTCGGGAGGGTTATGGCTACACCTTC.

The V and J genes are TRBV2 and TRBJ1-3; 8 bases map to TRBD1. V lost 2 bases, J lost 1 base, and 1 base stayed unmatched. This CDR3 region has 15 residues. Per the germline V gene, CDR1 is SNHLY and CDR2 is FYNNEI. In DNA, the CDR3 is TGTGCCAGCAGTGAACAGGGGGCTTCTGGAAACACCATATATTTT. Translating gives CASSEQGASGNTIYF. The variable domain in full, completed from reference TRBV2 and TRBJ1-3, reads EPEVTQTPSHQVTQMGQEVILRCVPISNHLYFYWYRQILGQKVEFLVSFYNNEISEKSEIFDDQFSVERPDGSNFTLKIRSTKLEDSAMYFCASSEQGASGNTIYFGEGSWLTVV.

The chain employs TRBV11-3 and TRBJ1-1; 9 bases fit TRBD1. The junction had 1 base not matched to a gene; V was cut back by 1 base and J by 1 base. The CDR3 length is 15 residues. Germline assignment: CDR1 SGHNT and CDR2 YENEEA. As DNA, the CDR3 is TGTGCCAGCAGCTTAGGGGACAGGGAGAACACTGAAGCTTTCTTT. Protein sequence: CASSLGDRENTEAFF.